Listed below are T cell receptor beta chains from one sample, sequenced in a study of Graves' ophthalmopathy and Graves' hyperthyroidism. MiXCR was run by TCRdb on the multiplex PCR reads, yielding one entry per CDR3 protein. Of around 520,000 distinct CDR3 sequences listed, roughly 40% are singletons. The sample taken for sequencing was peripheral blood or thyroid tissue (not recorded which). The receptors originated from an adult man with Graves' hyperthyroidism. CDR3s include the opening cysteine and the closing phenylalanine or tryptophan. The order of the fields is D gene, clone size, V gene, J gene, CDR3 protein, CDR3 DNA. A D gene is named only where the DNA matches it firmly. Some rows have no size entry. The others give once, few or many, or a class for an expanded clone.

-	many	TRBV10-3	TRBJ1-6	CAISDNSNYNSPLHF	TGTGCCATAAGCGATAACAGTAACTATAATTCACCCCTCCACTTT
-	many	TRBV12-3/TRBV12-4	TRBJ1-5	CASTLDSTSNQPQHF	TGTGCCAGCACCCTCGACTCGACCTCCAATCAGCCCCAGCATTTT
-	-	TRBV6-2/TRBV6-3	TRBJ1-1	CASSYPNPWATEAFF	TGTGCCAGCAGTTACCCAAACCCTTGGGCCACTGAAGCTTTCTTT
TRBD2	-	TRBV2	TRBJ2-7	CASSFEAGVNYEQDF	TGTGCCAGCAGTTTCGAGGCGGGAGTCAACTACGAGCAGGACTTC
-	many	TRBV29-1	TRBJ1-4	CSVDGFGEKLFF	TGCAGCGTTGATGGTTTTGGTGAAAAACTGTTTTTT
TRBD2	-	TRBV10-3	TRBJ2-1	CAISELWDATSGSYEQFF	TGTGCCATCAGTGAGTTGTGGGATGCGACTAGCGGGAGCTATGAGCAGTTCTTC
TRBD1	-	TRBV19	TRBJ1-2	CASSTDRGSNYGYTF	TGTGCCAGTAGTACGGACAGGGGATCTAACTATGGCTACACCTTC
TRBD1	once	TRBV6-1	TRBJ1-5	CASATTGSQPQHF	TGTGCCAGCGCAACGACAGGGAGTCAGCCCCAGCATTTT
TRBD2	many	TRBV20-1	TRBJ2-7	CSASSPLAGVSYEQYF	TGCAGTGCTAGTTCCCCACTAGCGGGAGTGTCTTACGAGCAGTACTTC
TRBD1	-	TRBV12-5	TRBJ2-5	CASSFYGQGEGAQYF	TGTGCCAGCAGTTTCTATGGACAGGGTGAGGGGGCCCAGTACTTC
-	many	TRBV4-1	TRBJ1-6	CASSATNSPLHF	TGCGCCAGCAGCGCGACGAATTCACCCCTCCACTTT